This T cell receptor (beta chain) was recorded in a study of blood T cells in healthy people across ages. Study as a whole: Per every two T cells, about one barcoded beta molecule was captured by template switching. Study observations and caveats: Naive T cell percentage showed a strong correlation with the diversity of TCR beta.

In its sample, this clonotype was seen many times. Its antigen is currently unknown. Then a second PCR, running roughly 7 to 12 cycles, was carried out with a sample-barcoded 5' primer and a J-beta primer mix. Samples each returned at least 3 million CDR3-containing paired-end reads. TCRdb processed the 5' RACE reads anew with MiXCR; each CDR3 protein has one entry. The data show about 780,000 distinct CDR3 sequences, 25% to 30% seen once. CDR1 MNHNS and CDR2 SASEGT come from the germline V gene. The CDR3 covers 13 residues. Trimming left V 6 bases short and J 6 bases short, with 12 bases between. The same sample was also used in a study of T cells of mothers and their children. That investigation notes: The study found slightly higher but non-significant overlap in related versus unrelated mother-child pairs.

The TCR comes from a boy younger than 18 in good health. The sequencing input was blood. This rearrangement joins TRBV6-1 to TRBJ2-4, with D tentatively TRBD1 (6 bases). Here the CDR3 reads CASSADSGNIQYF. The CDR3 bases are TGTGCCAGCAGCGCGGACAGTGGAAACATTCAGTACTTC.